The source of this TCR beta chain is a study of tumor-infiltrating lymphocytes in primary liver carcinoma (dated by TCRdb to between 2016 and 2019). Describing the broader study: Between November 2015 and 2016, about 5 patients in China with histopathologically diagnosed primary liver carcinoma had surgical resection. The five patients, three men and two women aged 30 to 69 years, had hepatocellular carcinoma (four) or combined HCC and intrahepatic cholangiocarcinoma (one). The tumors of the five patients were staged as T1-T3 N0M0, with maximum diameters ranging from roughly 4.2 to 10 cm. Roughly 3.5 to 8 million productive TCRbeta reads were obtained per sample, and no significant difference in read depth was found between tissue types. The study combined TCRbeta repertoire sequencing, expression microarrays and whole-exome sequencing across five regions of each liver tumor, with adjacent normal tissue and blood. A total of 35 or so specimens from 5 patients underwent TCRbeta repertoire sequencing, comprising 25 or so tumor regions, 5 adjacent noncancerous liver tissues and 5 peripheral blood samples. Reproducibility between technical replicate repertoires was high, with correlation coefficients above 0.95 and mean shared-clone rates about 0.9.

Blood RNA was extracted from unsorted whole blood with TRIzol reagent; germline DNA came from the DNeasy Blood & Tissue kit. At the time of sampling, the patients had chronic HBV infection and had not received any treatment. Before surgery, 3 to 5 milliliters of peripheral blood were collected into K2EDTA tubes. Study-wide conclusions, independent of this receptor: The study included only four to six patients, and the authors note findings should be validated in a larger study. Only the TCR beta chain was sequenced, which likely underestimates true repertoire diversity because unpaired alpha chains were not captured. Repertoire overlap was higher between tumor regions (mean roughly 35%) than tumor-adjacent (around 17%) or tumor-blood (14%) pairs, consistent with antigen-driven expansion. Because the samples were bulk and unsorted, CD4+ and CD8+ T cell repertoires could not be compared. The top 250 clones made up a significantly larger repertoire fraction in tumors than in blood (p = 0.039).

A note on this clonotype: Its antigen target is currently unknown. Per-base quality was not reported, and no clone a single base away is much larger than it.

Starting from 450 to 500 ng total RNA, TCRbeta-specific cDNA was produced by reverse transcription with a constant-region primer and ProtoScript II reverse transcriptase. Construction of the TCRbeta libraries relied on three nested rounds of multiplex PCR, following a slightly modified ARM-PCR procedure. A final 25-cycle PCR with Deep VentR polymerase added sample barcodes and Illumina adapters. Before sequencing, amplicons of 200-500 bp were purified from gel using a QIAquick gel extraction kit. An Illumina HiSeq 2500 was used to sequence the TCRbeta amplicons with 250-bp paired-end reads. On the study's bioinformatics: To recover full CDR3 sequences, reads were quality-trimmed using Trimmomatic v0.33 and paired reads were then merged using FLASH v1.2.11. V, D and J germline segments were assigned to the rearranged TCRbeta sequences using MiGEC v1.2.1b. Clonotype statistics and Shannon-Wiener diversity indices were calculated with VDJtools v1.0.0. Except for diversity analysis, only each sample's 250 most abundant clonotypes were used in subsequent analyses to reduce sampling bias. TCRdb trimmed public reads at Q25 via fastp, called clones via MiXCR and kept in-frame beta chains. Every distinct CDR3 protein forms one entry, paired with its most common genes and DNA. TCRdb, not the authors, supplied the V and J calls. The sample table shows about 330,000 distinct CDR3 sequences, and around three fifths are seen once. The ten largest clones capture about 6% of the sample.

Sequencing was done on a sample of peripheral blood. The TCR comes from a man in his forties or fifties with primary liver carcinoma and hepatitis B virus infection.

CDR3 loop: CASTPVRGGHGYTF. The DNA sequence reads TGTGCCAGCACCCCGGTAAGGGGCGGACATGGCTACACCTTC. This chain is built from TRBV12-3 or TRBV12-4 and TRBJ1-2; the D gene is perhaps TRBD1, from 5 matching bases. Deletion took 7 bases off V and 6 bases off J, with a span of 18 bases between the germline ends. The CDR3 sequence holds 14 residues, the cysteine and phenylalanine included. Only CDR3 DNA remains: 42 bases, in frame from the first base.